These 7 T cell receptor beta chains came from one sample sequenced in a study of Graves' ophthalmopathy and Graves' hyperthyroidism. TCR beta CDR3 amplification used RNA transcripts. Second-round multiplex PCR came after a first-round RT-PCR that employed HTBI primers. TCRdb reprocessed the multiplex PCR reads via MiXCR and lists one record per CDR3 protein. This sample has 600,000 to 650,000 distinct CDR3 sequences, with approximately 21% found just once. The sequenced sample consisted of peripheral blood. All receptors derive from a woman younger than 30 with stable Graves' hyperthyroidism. Some clones in this sample may be carry-over from other donors' samples.

Only a few counts were recorded for this clonotype. The chain recombines TRBV4-1 with TRBJ1-2, with D maybe TRBD1 (5 bases). This CDR3 contains 15 residues. V was shortened by 1 base and J by 0 bases, with 9 bases between the two germline ends. CDR1 and CDR2 (germline): MGHRA, YSYEKL. The CDR3 here is CASSQGGGSNYGYTF. In DNA form, the CDR3 reads TGCGCCAGCAGCCAAGGGGGGGGATCTAACTATGGCTACACCTTC.

This chain uses TRBV20-1 with TRBJ1-2, with a possible D match to TRBD1 (5 bases). V gave up 0 bases and J gave up 4 bases, with 15 bases separating them. The CDR3 covers 15 residues. From germline, CDR1 is DFQATT and CDR2 SNEGSKA (reference sequence). The CDR3, as DNA: TGCAGTGCTAGAGATTCGAGGGGCTCTGGCTATGGCTACACCTTC. Translating it yields CSARDSRGSGYGYTF.

This clonotype occurred many times. The chain recombines TRBV20-1 with TRBJ1-1; 8 positions match TRBD1. CDR3 length: 12 residues. Germline V gene lookup returns CDR1 DFQATT and CDR2 SNEGSKA (reference sequence). V was pared by 5 bases and J by 13 bases, with 12 bases of the junction left unmatched. The CDR3 nucleotides are TGCAGTGCTTCCACCCCGAGGACAGGGTTTTTCTTT. Translated: CSASTPRTGFFF.

This clonotype was seen at least ten times. A junction boundary mismatches the germline segment, possibly from a read error. This rearrangement joins TRBV12-3 or TRBV12-4 to TRBJ2-4; 7 bases line up with TRBD1. This CDR3 contains 13 residues. This chain's CDR3 is CASSWKGQTPGDF. CDR3 nucleotides: TGTGCCAGCAGTTGGAAGGGACAGACCCCCGGGGACTTC.

This clonotype occurred many times. The chain has TRBV12-3 or TRBV12-4 and TRBJ2-7; D might be TRBD1 or TRBD2, each matching 5 bases. This CDR3 spans 15 amino acids. V shed 3 bases and J shed 6 bases, with 18 bases lying between them. The DNA for the CDR3 is TGTGCCAGCAGTTTTCGAGTCAGGGAGATTAGCGAGCAGTACTTC. Translating it yields CASSFRVREISEQYF.

Note on this clonotype: Because it lacks the conserved phenylalanine or tryptophan at the end, this CDR3 is likely a read error. The chain employs TRBV20-1 and TRBJ2-7; the D gene is possibly TRBD2 (6 bases). Germline lookup yields CDR1 DFQATT and CDR2 SNEGSKA (reference sequence). CDR3 length: 16 amino acids. Deletions cut 0 bases from V and 2 bases from J, with 17 bases between. CDR3 bases: TGCAGTGCTAGAGACCGGTTAGCGGCGGATCCCTACGAGCAGTACTAC. Its translation is CSARDRLAADPYEQYY.

V gene TRBV30 combines with J gene TRBJ1-1, with D uncertain. V dropped 2 bases and J dropped 2 bases, with 15 bases sitting between them. The germline CDR1 and CDR2 sequences are GTSNPN and SVGIG (reference sequence). There are 15 residues in the CDR3. CDR3 loop: CAWSPASALNTEAFF. In DNA form, the CDR3 reads TGTGCCTGGAGTCCCGCTTCAGCACTAAACACTGAAGCTTTCTTT.